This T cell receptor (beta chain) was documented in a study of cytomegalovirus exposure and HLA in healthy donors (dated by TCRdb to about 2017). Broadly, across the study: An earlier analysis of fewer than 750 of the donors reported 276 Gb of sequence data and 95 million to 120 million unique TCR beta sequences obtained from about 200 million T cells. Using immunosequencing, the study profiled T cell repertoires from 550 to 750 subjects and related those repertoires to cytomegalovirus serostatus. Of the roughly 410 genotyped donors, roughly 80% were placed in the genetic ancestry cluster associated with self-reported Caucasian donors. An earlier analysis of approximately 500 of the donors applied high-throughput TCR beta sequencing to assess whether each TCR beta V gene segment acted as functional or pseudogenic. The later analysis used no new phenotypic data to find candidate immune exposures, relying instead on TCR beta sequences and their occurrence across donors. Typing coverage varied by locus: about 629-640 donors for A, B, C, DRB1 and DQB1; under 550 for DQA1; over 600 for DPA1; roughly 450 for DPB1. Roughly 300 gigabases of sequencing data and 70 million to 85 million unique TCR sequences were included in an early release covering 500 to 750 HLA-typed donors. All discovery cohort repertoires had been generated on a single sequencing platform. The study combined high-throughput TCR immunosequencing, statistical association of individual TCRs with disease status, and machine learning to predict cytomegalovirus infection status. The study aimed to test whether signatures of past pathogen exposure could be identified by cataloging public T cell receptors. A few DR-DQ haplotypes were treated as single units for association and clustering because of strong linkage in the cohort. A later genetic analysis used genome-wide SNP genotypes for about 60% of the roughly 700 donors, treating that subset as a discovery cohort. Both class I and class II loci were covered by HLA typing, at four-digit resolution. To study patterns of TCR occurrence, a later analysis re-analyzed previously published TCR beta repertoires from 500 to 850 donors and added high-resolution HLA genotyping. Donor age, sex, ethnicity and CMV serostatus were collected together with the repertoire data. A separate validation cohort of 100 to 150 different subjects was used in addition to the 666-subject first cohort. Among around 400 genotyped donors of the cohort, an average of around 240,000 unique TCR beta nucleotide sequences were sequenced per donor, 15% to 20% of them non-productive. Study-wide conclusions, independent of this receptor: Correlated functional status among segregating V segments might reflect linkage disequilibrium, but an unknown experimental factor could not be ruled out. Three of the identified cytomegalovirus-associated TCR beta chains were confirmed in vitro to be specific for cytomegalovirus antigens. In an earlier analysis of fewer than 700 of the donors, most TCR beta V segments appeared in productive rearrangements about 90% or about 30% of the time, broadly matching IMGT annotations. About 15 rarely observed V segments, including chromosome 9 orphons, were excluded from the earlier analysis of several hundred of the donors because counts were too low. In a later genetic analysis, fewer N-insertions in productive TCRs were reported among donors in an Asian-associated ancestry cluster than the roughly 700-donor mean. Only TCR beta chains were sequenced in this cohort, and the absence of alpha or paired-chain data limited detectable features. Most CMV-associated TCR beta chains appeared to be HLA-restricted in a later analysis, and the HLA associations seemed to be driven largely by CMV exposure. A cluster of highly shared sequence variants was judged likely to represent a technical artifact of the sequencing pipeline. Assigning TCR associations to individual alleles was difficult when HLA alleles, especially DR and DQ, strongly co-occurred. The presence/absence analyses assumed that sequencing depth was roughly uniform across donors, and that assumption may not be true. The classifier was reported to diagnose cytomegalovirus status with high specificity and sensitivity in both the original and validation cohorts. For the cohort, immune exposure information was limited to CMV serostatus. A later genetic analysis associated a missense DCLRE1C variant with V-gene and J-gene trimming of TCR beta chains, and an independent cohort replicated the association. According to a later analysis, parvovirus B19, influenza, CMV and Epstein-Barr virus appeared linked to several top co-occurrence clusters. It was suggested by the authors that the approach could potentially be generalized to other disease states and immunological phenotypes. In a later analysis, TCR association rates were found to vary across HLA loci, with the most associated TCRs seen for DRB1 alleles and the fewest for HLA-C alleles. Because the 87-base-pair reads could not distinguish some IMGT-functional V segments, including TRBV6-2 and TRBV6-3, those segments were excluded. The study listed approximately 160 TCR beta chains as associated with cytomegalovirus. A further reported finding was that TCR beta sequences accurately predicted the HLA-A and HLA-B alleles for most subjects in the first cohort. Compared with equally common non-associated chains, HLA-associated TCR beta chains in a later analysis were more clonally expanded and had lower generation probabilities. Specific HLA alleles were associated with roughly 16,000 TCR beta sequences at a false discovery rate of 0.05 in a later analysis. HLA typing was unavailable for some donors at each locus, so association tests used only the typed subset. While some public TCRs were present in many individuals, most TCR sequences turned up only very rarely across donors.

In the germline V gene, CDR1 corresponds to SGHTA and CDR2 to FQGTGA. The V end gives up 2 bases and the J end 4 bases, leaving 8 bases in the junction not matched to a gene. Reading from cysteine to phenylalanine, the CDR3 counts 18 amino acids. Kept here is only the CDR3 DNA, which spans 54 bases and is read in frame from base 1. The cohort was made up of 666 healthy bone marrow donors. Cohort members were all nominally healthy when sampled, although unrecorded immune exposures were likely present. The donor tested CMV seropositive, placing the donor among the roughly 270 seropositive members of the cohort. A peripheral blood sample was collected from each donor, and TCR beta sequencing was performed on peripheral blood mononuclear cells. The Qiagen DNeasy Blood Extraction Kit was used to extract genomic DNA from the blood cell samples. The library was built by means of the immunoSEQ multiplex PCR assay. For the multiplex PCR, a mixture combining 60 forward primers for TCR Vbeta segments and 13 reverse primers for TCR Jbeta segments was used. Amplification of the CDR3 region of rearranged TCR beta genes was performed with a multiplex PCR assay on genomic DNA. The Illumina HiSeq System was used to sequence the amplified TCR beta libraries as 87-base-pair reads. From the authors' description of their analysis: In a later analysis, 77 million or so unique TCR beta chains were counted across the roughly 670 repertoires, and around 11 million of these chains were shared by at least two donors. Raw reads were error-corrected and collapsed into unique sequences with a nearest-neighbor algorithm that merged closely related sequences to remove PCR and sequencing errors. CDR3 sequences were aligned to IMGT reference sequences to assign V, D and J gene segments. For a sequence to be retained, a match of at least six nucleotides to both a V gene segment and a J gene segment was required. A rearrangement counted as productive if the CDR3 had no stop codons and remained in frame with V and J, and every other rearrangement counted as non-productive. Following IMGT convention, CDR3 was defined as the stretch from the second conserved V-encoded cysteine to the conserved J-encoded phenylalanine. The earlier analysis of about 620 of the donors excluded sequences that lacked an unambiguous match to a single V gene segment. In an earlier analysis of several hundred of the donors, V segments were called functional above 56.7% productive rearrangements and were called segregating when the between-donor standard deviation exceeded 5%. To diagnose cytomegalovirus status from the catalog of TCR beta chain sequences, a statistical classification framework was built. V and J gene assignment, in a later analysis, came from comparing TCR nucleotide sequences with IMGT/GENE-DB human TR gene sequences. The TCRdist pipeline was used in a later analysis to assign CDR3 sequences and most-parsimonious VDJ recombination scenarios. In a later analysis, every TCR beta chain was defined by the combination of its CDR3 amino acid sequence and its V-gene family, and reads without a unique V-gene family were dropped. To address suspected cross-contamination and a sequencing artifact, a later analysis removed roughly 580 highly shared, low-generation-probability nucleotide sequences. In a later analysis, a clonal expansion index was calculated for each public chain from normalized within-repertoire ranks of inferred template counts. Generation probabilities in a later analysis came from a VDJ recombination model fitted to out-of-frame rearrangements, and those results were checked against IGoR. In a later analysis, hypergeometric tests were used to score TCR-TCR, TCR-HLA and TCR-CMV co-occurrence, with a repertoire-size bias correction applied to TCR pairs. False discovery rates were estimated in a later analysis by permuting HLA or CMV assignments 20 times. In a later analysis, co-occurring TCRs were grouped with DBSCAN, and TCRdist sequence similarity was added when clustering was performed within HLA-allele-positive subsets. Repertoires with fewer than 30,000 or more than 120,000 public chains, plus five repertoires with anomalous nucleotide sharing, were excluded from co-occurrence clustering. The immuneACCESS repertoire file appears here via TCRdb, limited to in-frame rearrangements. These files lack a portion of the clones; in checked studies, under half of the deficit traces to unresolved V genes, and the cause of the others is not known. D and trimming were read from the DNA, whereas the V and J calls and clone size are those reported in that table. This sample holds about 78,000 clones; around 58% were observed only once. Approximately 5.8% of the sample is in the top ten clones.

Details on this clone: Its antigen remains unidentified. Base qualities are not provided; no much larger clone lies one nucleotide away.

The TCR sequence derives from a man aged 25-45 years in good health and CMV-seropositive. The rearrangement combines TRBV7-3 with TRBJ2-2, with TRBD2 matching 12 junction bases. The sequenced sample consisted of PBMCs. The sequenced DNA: TGTGCCAGCAGCTTAGGCCTAGCGGGGGGGCTGAGCACCGGGGAGCTGTTTTTT. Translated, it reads CASSLGLAGGLSTGELFF. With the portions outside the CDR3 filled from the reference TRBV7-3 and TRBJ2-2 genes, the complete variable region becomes GAGVSQTPSNKVTEKGKYVELRCDPISGHTALYWYRQSLGQGPEFLIYFQGTGAADDSGLPNDRFFAVRPEGSVSTLKIQRTERGDSAVYLCASSLGLAGGLSTGELFFGEGSRLTVL.